This TCR beta chain was sequenced during a study of CD8+ T cells in alopecia areata. As for the study in general: Patients received oral tofacitinib, 5 to 10 mg twice daily, for moderate-to-severe alopecia areata. Among treated patients, severity was scored by affected scalp area percentage.

Extracted from the samples, RNA was reverse transcribed into cDNA to serve as the sequencing template. Clones were sequenced by immunoSEQ multiplex PCR, and TCRdb holds only the in-frame ones, with some missing. Of about 290,000 clones listed, roughly 64% are singletons. This CDR3 is built from 19 residues. With 0 bases clipped from V and 0 bases from J, the junction kept 12 bases outside the gene matches. Germline V CDR1 and CDR2: MGHRA, YSYEKL. Treatment given: oral pan-JAK inhibitor, 5-10 mg twice daily. Researchers gathered lesional scalp punch biopsies and peripheral blood from patients with alopecia areata.

This chain connects TRBV4-1 to TRBJ2-7; 9 bases fit TRBD1. The TCR sequence derives from a human donor with alopecia areata. The source was CD4+ T cells sorted from blood, collected at week 24, from a patient treated with tofacitinib. The CDR3 loop reads CASSQDADRGPGSSYEQYF. CDR3 bases: TGCGCCAGCAGCCAAGACGCGGACAGGGGTCCAGGGAGCTCCTACGAGCAGTACTTC.